The 31 T cell receptor beta chains below all came from one sample that was sequenced in a study of identical twins (dated by TCRdb to 2016 to 2017). Library preparation was by 5' RACE. Sequencing relied on an Illumina HiSeq 2000. TCRdb applied fastp at Q25 and MiXCR to the public reads, then kept only in-frame beta chains. Rows with a matching CDR3 protein are joined into one entry that keeps the most common DNA and genes. Across this sample there are fewer than 550,000 distinct CDR3 sequences, with roughly 15% seen only once. Roughly 0.4% of the sample lies in the top ten. The same sample was also used in a study of yellow fever vaccine responses in identical twins.

Material for sequencing was CD4+ T cells sorted from blood. The receptors shown here come from a woman in her late teens or twenties in good health.

This clonotype has more than one count but fewer than ten. The gene calls are TRBV20-1 and TRBJ2-4; 12 bases agree with TRBD2. The germline V gene encodes CDR1 DFQATT and CDR2 SNEGSKA (reference sequence). Germline trimming cut 4 bases from V and 5 bases from J; bases unmatched to any gene: 3. The CDR3 covers 14 residues. The CDR3 region has the DNA TGCAGTGCTACTAGCGGGGGGGCCGAAAACATTCAGTACTTC. Encoded protein: CSATSGGAENIQYF.

The chain carries TRBV5-1 and TRBJ1-1; possibly TRBD1 for D (5 bases). The CDR3 has 15 residues. CDR1 is SGHRS, CDR2 YFSETQ, per germline. V lost 4 bases and J 1 base, leaving 14 bases between the germline ends. CDR3 amino acids: CASSTHGAENTEAFF. For the CDR3, the DNA is TGCGCCAGCAGCACCCACGGGGCCGAGAACACTGAAGCTTTCTTT.

The rearrangement uses TRBV29-1 and TRBJ2-1, with 13 positions matching TRBD2. The V gene end was trimmed by 6 bases and the J gene end by 0 bases; junction bases not matched to a gene: 5. Germline CDR1 SQVTM, CDR2 ANQGSEA. The CDR3 totals 16 residues. The CDR3: CSVPGLAGISYNEQFF. The CDR3 DNA follows: TGCAGCGTCCCGGGACTAGCGGGAATCTCCTACAATGAGCAGTTCTTC.

This clonotype was observed a handful of times. The chain links TRBV14 to TRBJ2-7; D might be TRBD1 or TRBD2, each matching 5 bases. Germline V CDR1 and CDR2: SGHDN, FVKESK. The germline V and J ends were trimmed by 4 bases and 0 bases, with 10 bases remaining between them. This CDR3 spans 14 amino acids. For the CDR3, the DNA is TGTGCCAGCAGCCCACCGGGGCGCTCCTACGAGCAGTACGTC. Translation gives CASSPPGRSYEQYV.

The chain's CDR3 is CSVVAGGSIGELFF. CDR3 DNA sequence: TGCAGCGTGGTAGCGGGAGGGTCTATCGGGGAGCTGTTTTTT. The rearrangement joins TRBV29-1 to TRBJ2-2; 11 bases are a match to TRBD2. J was trimmed by 7 bases and V by 6 bases; bases with no gene match: 7. The CDR3 extends over 14 amino acids. In germline, CDR1 is SQVTM, CDR2 ANQGSEA.

This clonotype was seen more than once but under ten times. The rearrangement joins TRBV29-1 to TRBJ2-1; 7 positions match TRBD2. V dropped 7 bases and J dropped 4; count of bases not matched to a gene: 10. The CDR3 sequence is 14 residues long. CDR1 SQVTM and CDR2 ANQGSEA come from the germline V gene. This CDR3 reads CSALGRVGYNEQFF. CDR3 DNA: TGCAGCGCCCTAGGGAGGGTGGGTTACAATGAGCAGTTCTTC.

The rearrangement uses TRBV7-7 and TRBJ2-5; perhaps TRBD2 as D (6 bases). CDR1 and CDR2 (germline): SSHAT, FNYEAQ (reference sequence). V was shortened by 5 bases and J by 5 bases, with 12 bases between the two germline ends. This CDR3 comprises 13 residues. The chain's CDR3 is CASSRGLLETQYF. CDR3 in DNA: TGTGCCAGCAGCCGCGGACTACTGGAGACCCAGTACTTC.

The table lists this clonotype with a few counts. V usage is TRBV10-3 and J usage is TRBJ2-5, with 9 positions matching TRBD2. The CDR3 is 15 amino acids. With V trimmed by 0 bases and J by 1 base, 0 bases remained unmatched. CDR1 ENHRY and CDR2 SYGVKD come from the germline V gene. The CDR3 protein is CAISESSGGQETQYF. The CDR3 DNA follows: TGTGCCATCAGTGAGTCTAGCGGGGGCCAAGAGACCCAGTACTTC.

This clonotype was picked up a small number of times. V usage is TRBV5-1 and J usage is TRBJ2-1; a possible D gene is TRBD1 (6 bases). CDR1 is SGHRS, CDR2 YFSETQ, per germline. This CDR3 has 18 amino acids. V shed 4 bases and J shed 0 bases, with 20 bases lying between them. The CDR3 sequence is CASSPDPTQGSSYNEQFF. The CDR3 DNA is TGCGCCAGCAGCCCCGACCCTACGCAGGGGAGCTCCTACAATGAGCAGTTCTTC. Full variable domain (rest looked up from reference TRBV5-1 and TRBJ2-1): KAGVTQTPRYLIKTRGQQVTLSCSPISGHRSVSWYQQTPGQGLQFLFEYFSETQRNKGNFPGRFSGRQFSNSRSEMNVSTLELGDSALYLCASSPDPTQGSSYNEQFFGPGTRLTVL.

The chain links TRBV6-5 to TRBJ2-4; D unclear. Per the germline V gene, CDR1 is MNHEY and CDR2 is SVGAGI. CDR3 length: 14 amino acids. V was pared by 4 bases and J by 8 bases, with 15 bases between. The CDR3 region has the DNA TGTGCCAGCAGTTCCCCCTACCCAATGCACATTCAGTACTTC. It yields the protein CASSSPYPMHIQYF.

This clonotype was seen ten or more times. The rearrangement joins TRBV12-3 or TRBV12-4 to TRBJ2-2; TRBD2 aligns across 7 bases. This CDR3 comprises 15 residues. The junction had 4 bases not matched to a gene; V was cut back by 6 bases and J by 0 bases. The CDR3 coding sequence is TGTGCCAGCAGCCCTAGCGGAGCGAACACCGGGGAGCTGTTTTTT. Amino acid sequence: CASSPSGANTGELFF.

The chain employs TRBV7-9 and TRBJ2-1, with 7 bases matching TRBD2. Germline values: CDR1 SEHNR, CDR2 FQNEAQ (reference sequence). The CDR3 is made up of 16 amino acids. Trimming removed 1 base from V and 0 bases from J; junction bases left unmatched: 3. DNA of the CDR3: TGTGCCAGCAGCTTAGGGGGGACTAACTCCTACAATGAGCAGTTCTTC. Translated: CASSLGGTNSYNEQFF.

This clonotype was observed a handful of times. The chain recombines TRBV12-3 or TRBV12-4 with TRBJ2-1; 7 nucleotides align to TRBD2. With 4 bases clipped from V and 5 bases from J, the junction kept 17 bases outside the gene matches. The CDR3 consists of 18 residues. In DNA form, the CDR3 reads TGTGCCAGCAGTTCTCGACCACTACTAGCGCGTTTTCACAATGAGCAGTTCTTC. Translated, it gives CASSSRPLLARFHNEQFF.

This chain links TRBV5-8 with TRBJ2-6; 9 bases match TRBD1. With 6 bases clipped from V and 4 bases from J, the junction kept 8 bases outside the gene matches. This CDR3 is built from 16 residues. CDR1 SGHTS and CDR2 YDEGEE come from the germline V gene. CDR3 DNA sequence: TGTGCCAGCACGCGGGGACAGGGTTCCGGGGCCAACGTCCTGACTTTC. Amino acid sequence: CASTRGQGSGANVLTF.

Only a few counts were recorded for this clonotype. The genes are TRBV7-6 and TRBJ2-3; TRBD2 aligns across 9 bases. This CDR3 has 15 residues. The germline gives CDR1 SGHVS, CDR2 FNYEAQ. J lost 2 bases, V lost 7 bases, and 7 bases had no gene match. In DNA form, the CDR3 reads TGTGCCAGCACCATAGCGGGAGTTCCCACAGATACGCAGTATTTT. It yields the protein CASTIAGVPTDTQYF.

This chain joins TRBV15 and TRBJ2-1; D is perhaps TRBD1 or TRBD2 (6 bases each). Trimming cost V 0 bases and J 3 bases, with 18 bases left between them. There are 18 residues in the CDR3. Germline CDR1 LNHNV, CDR2 YYDKDF (reference sequence). CDR3 protein: CATSRDRGVGGYYNEQFF. The CDR3 DNA follows: TGTGCCACCAGCAGAGATAGGGGGGTGGGGGGTTACTACAATGAGCAGTTCTTC.

This clonotype was observed a few times. The chain recombines TRBV28 with TRBJ1-1; TRBD1 matches at 7 bases. V dropped 1 base and J dropped 0; count of bases not matched to a gene: 5. The CDR3 contains 16 residues. Germline CDR1 and CDR2: MDHEN and SYDVKM. The CDR3 sequence: CASSLLDRLMNTEAFF. The CDR3 DNA is TGTGCCAGCAGTTTATTGGACAGGCTGATGAACACTGAAGCTTTCTTT.

As DNA, the CDR3 is TGTGCCAGCAGCCTGACAGCTAGCAATCAGCCCCAGCATTTT. This sequence encodes CASSLTASNQPQHF. The gene calls are TRBV6-1 and TRBJ1-5; D is possibly TRBD1 (5 bases). This CDR3 comprises 14 residues. V lost 6 bases and J lost 0, with 9 bases in between. Germline loops: CDR1 MNHNS, CDR2 SASEGT.

This clonotype has just a few counts. The chain carries TRBV10-3 and TRBJ1-1; 7 bases agree with TRBD1. With V trimmed by 5 bases and J by 3 bases, 3 bases remained unmatched. Germline lookup yields CDR1 ENHRY and CDR2 SYGVKD. The CDR3 loop spans 13 amino acids. CDR3 amino acids: CAISPTGDTEAFF. The CDR3 DNA is TGTGCCATCAGTCCCACAGGGGACACTGAAGCTTTCTTT.

This clonotype occurred a few times. The V and J genes are TRBV7-8 and TRBJ1-2; 7 bases are a match to TRBD1. Germline assignment: CDR1 SGHVS and CDR2 FQNEAQ. With V trimmed by 2 bases and J by 5 bases, 8 bases remained unmatched. This CDR3 spans 15 amino acids. This chain's CDR3 is CASSLYRDREYGYTF. The DNA for the CDR3 is TGTGCCAGCAGCTTATACAGAGACAGGGAGTATGGCTACACCTTC.

This clonotype showed up many times. This chain uses TRBV20-1 with TRBJ2-3; either TRBD1 or TRBD2 may fit D (5 bases each). CDR1 DFQATT and CDR2 SNEGSKA come from the germline V gene (reference sequence). Between the trimmed V and J ends, which lost 1 base and 4 bases, there was a span of 15 bases. The CDR3 consists of 15 residues. CDR3 sequence (DNA): TGCAGTGCTAGAGCCGGGGCATCCGTCGCAGATACGCAGTATTTT. Amino acid sequence: CSARAGASVADTQYF.

The V call is TRBV28, the J call TRBJ2-3, with 12 bases that match TRBD2. V shed 6 bases, J shed 9 bases, and the junction held 10 bases outside the gene matches. CDR3 length equals 15 residues. The germline gives CDR1 MDHEN, CDR2 SYDVKM. The CDR3 coding sequence is TGTGCCAGCAGCGAGACTAGCGGGGGACGCGGGACGCAGTATTTT. Residues: CASSETSGGRGTQYF.

This rearrangement joins TRBV6-1 to TRBJ2-3, with 8 bases fitting TRBD1. The CDR3 runs 15 residues. V trimming: 3 bases; J trimming: 5 bases; junction bases outside the gene matches: 7. Germline CDR1 is MNHNS and CDR2 is SASEGT. CDR3 bases: TGTGCCAGCAGTGACAGGGGGCGAGTGAGAGATACGCAGTATTTT. Translating it yields CASSDRGRVRDTQYF.

This clonotype was observed many times. This rearrangement joins TRBV24-1 to TRBJ2-1; D unclear. V lost 7 bases to trimming and J lost 8 bases, with 17 bases between them. This CDR3 region has 14 residues. The V gene's germline CDR1 is KGHDR and CDR2 SFDVKD. The DNA of the CDR3 is TGTGCCACCAGCCCGCGGACCGCTCGATATGAGCAGTTCTTC. It is translated as CATSPRTARYEQFF.

This clonotype was counted at least ten times. This chain uses TRBV12-3 or TRBV12-4 with TRBJ1-5; a weak D match, TRBD1 (6 bases). This CDR3 contains 14 residues. Trimming took 1 base from V and 7 from J, leaving 11 bases between them. The CDR3 DNA follows: TGTGCCAGCAGTTTAGTGGACAGAGGACAGCCCCAGCATTTT. It translates to CASSLVDRGQPQHF.

This clonotype was seen only a few times. The chain couples TRBV2 to TRBJ1-1; tentative D call: TRBD1 (6 bases). There are 15 residues in the CDR3. The V gene's germline CDR1 is SNHLY and CDR2 FYNNEI. V shed 11 bases and J shed 5 bases, with 24 bases lying between them. Here the CDR3 DNA reads TGTGCCGCTCATTTGGGGGGCCCGAGGGGGACTGAAGCTTTCTTT. This gives the protein CAAHLGGPRGTEAFF. The full variable domain, rest sourced from reference TRBV2 and TRBJ1-1, is EPEVTQTPSHQVTQMGQEVILRCVPISNHLYFYWYRQILGQKVEFLVSFYNNEISEKSEIFDDQFSVERPDGSNFTLKIRSTKLEDSAMYFCAAHLGGPRGTEAFFGQGTRLTVV.

The table lists this clonotype with a few counts. The J gene is TRBJ2-1, the V gene TRBV5-1; D could derive from TRBD1 or TRBD2 (6 bases each). Trimming removed 2 bases at V and 2 bases at J, with 17 bases between. CDR3 length: 17 amino acids. Germline CDR1 SGHRS, CDR2 YFSETQ. CDR3 sequence reads: CASSLSLGGQTYNEQFF. DNA of the CDR3: TGCGCCAGCAGCTTATCACTCGGGGGCCAGACCTACAATGAGCAGTTCTTC.

This clonotype was observed many times. The chain joins TRBV12-3 or TRBV12-4 to TRBJ2-5; D ambiguous. V was clipped by 1 base and J by 3 bases, with 12 bases between them. The CDR3 has 15 residues. CDR3 bases: TGTGCCAGCAGTTTAGGGCGGCCTATGAAAGAGACCCAGTACTTC. Its protein product is CASSLGRPMKETQYF.

This clonotype has a handful of counts. The gene calls are TRBV20-1 and TRBJ1-1, with a tentative D call TRBD1 (5 bases). CDR1 is DFQATT and CDR2 is SNEGSKA in the germline V gene (reference sequence). The CDR3 has 11 amino acids. The CDR3 reads CRPRVGTEAFF. The CDR3 region has the DNA TGCAGACCCAGGGTAGGGACTGAAGCTTTCTTT.

This clonotype was seen only once. The rearrangement links TRBV15 to TRBJ2-7, with TRBD1 identical over 7 bases. Looked up from germline, CDR1 is LNHNV and CDR2 is YYDKDF (reference sequence). This CDR3 is built from 15 residues. With V trimmed by 0 bases and J by 2 bases, 4 bases remained unmatched. CDR3 residues: CATSREGQEPYEQYF. The DNA of the CDR3 is TGTGCCACCAGCAGAGAAGGACAGGAACCCTACGAGCAGTACTTC. Full variable domain (outside the CDR3, taken from reference TRBV15 and TRBJ2-7): DAMVIQNPRYQVTQFGKPVTLSCSQTLNHNVMYWYQQKSSQAPKLLFHYYDKDFNNEADTPDNFQSRRPNTSFCFLDIRSPGLGDTAMYLCATSREGQEPYEQYFGPGTRLTVT.

V is TRBV29-1 and J is TRBJ2-3; 11 nucleotides agree with TRBD2. This CDR3 has 14 residues. The V gene's germline CDR1 is SQVTM and CDR2 ANQGSEA. J was trimmed by 2 bases and V by 7 bases; bases with no gene match: 5. The CDR3 loop is CSGVLAGVTDTQYF. As DNA, the CDR3 is TGCAGCGGAGTACTAGCGGGAGTCACAGATACGCAGTATTTT.